This record covers a single TCR beta chain. The sample belongs to a study of blood T cell repertoires in COVID-19. Overall study context: Both acute and convalescent COVID-19 samples were obtained from the United States, Italy and Spain. Nucleic acid was either cDNA or gDNA, and it came from T cells, B-cell-depleted T cells, or PBMCs.

Seattle participants joined during active infection and were tracked over time. The authors' processing: By means of reference gene primer amplification, nucleated cell counts were estimated. TCRdb keeps only in-frame clones here, not all; method: immunoSEQ multiplex PCR. V, J and clone size reflect that table, while D and trimming were determined from the DNA. The sample yields over 100,000 clones, roughly nine tenths seen once. With 1 base clipped from V and 4 bases from J, the junction kept 6 bases outside the gene matches. This CDR3 is 16 amino acids long. CDR1 MDHEN and CDR2 SYDVKM come from the germline V gene.

This TCR came from a woman in her seventies with COVID-19, enrolled during active disease. This chain uses TRBV28 with TRBJ2-7; the match to TRBD1 covers 11 bases. Specimen: peripheral blood. In DNA, the CDR3 is TGTGCCAGCAGTTTATCCGGACAGGGGGCCAGGTACGAGCAGTACTTC. It translates to CASSLSGQGARYEQYF.